This T cell receptor beta chain was observed in a study of T-cell memory formation after mild COVID-19. Germline V CDR1 and CDR2: SNHLY, FYNNEI. This CDR3 region has 14 residues. V shed 9 bases and J 2 bases; nucleotides not matched to a gene: 5. A single record per CDR3 protein comes from TCRdb applying MiXCR to the 5' RACE reads. Among roughly 600,000 distinct CDR3 sequences listed, more than 15% were seen once. This rearrangement joins TRBV2 to TRBJ1-1; 11 bases align to TRBD1. The sequencing sample was made of PBMCs or a T cell subset sorted from them (not recorded which). The sequence was obtained from an adult woman who had mild COVID-19 (a few samples of this study predate the infection). Cell type and time point are not known. The CDR3 nucleotides read TGTGCCAGTGGACAGGGGGCCTTAAACACTGAAGCTTTCTTT. It encodes CASGQGALNTEAFF.